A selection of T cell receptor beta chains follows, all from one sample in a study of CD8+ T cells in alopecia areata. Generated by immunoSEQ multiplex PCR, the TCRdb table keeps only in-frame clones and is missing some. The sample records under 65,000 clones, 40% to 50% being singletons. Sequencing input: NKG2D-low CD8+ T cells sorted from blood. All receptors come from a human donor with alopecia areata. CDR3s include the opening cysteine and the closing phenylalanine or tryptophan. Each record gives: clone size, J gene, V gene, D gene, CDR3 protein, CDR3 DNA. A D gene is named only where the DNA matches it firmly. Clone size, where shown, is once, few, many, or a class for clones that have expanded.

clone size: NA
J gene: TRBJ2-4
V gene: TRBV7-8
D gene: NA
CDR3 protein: CASSLARGEDIQYF
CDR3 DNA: TGTGCCAGCAGCTTAGCGCGGGGAGAGGACATTCAGTACTTC

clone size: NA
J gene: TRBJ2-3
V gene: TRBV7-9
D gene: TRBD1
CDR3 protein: CASSPQGAADTQYF
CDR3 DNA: TGTGCCAGCAGCCCTCAGGGGGCCGCAGATACGCAGTATTTT

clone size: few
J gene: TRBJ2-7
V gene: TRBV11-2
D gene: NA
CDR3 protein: CASSPGRGPSYEQYF
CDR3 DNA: TGTGCCAGCAGCCCAGGTCGGGGGCCCTCCTACGAGCAGTACTTC

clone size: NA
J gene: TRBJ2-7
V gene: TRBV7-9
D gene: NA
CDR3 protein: CASSGSRAPADF
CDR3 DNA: TGTGCCAGCAGCGGGTCCCGGGCCCCCGCGGACTTC

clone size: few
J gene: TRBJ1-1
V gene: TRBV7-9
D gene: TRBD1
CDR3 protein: CAGTGDSMGNTEAFF
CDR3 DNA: TGTGCCGGGACAGGAGACTCGATGGGGAACACTGAAGCTTTCTTT

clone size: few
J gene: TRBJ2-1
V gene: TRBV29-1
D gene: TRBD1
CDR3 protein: CSVTGQGKYNEQFF
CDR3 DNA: TGCAGCGTGACGGGACAGGGGAAGTACAATGAGCAGTTCTTC

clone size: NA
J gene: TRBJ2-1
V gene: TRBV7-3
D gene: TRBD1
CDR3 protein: CASSQADRVVDAQFF
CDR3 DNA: TGTGCCAGCAGCCAGGCGGACAGGGTGGTCGATGCGCAGTTCTTC

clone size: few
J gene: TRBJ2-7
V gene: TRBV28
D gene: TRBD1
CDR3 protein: CASSLPQGAYEQYF
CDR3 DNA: TGTGCCAGCAGTTTACCCCAGGGGGCTTACGAGCAGTACTTC

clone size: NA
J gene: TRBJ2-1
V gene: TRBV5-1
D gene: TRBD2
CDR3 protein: CASSISSGNPYNEQFF
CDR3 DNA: TGCGCCAGCAGCATCTCTAGCGGGAACCCCTACAATGAGCAGTTCTTC

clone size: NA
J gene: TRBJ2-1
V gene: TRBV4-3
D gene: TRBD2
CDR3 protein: CASSSLAGNNEQFF
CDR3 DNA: TGCGCCAGCAGCTCACTAGCGGGGAACAATGAGCAGTTCTTC

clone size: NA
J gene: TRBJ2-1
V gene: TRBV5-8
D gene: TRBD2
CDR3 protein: CASSRGLARDNEQFF
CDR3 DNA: TGTGCCAGCAGCCGGGGACTAGCGCGTGACAATGAGCAGTTCTTC

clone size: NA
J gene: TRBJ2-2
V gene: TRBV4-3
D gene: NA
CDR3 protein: CASSQDYGRGTGELFF
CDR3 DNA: TGCGCCAGCAGCCAAGATTATGGGAGAGGCACCGGGGAGCTGTTTTTT

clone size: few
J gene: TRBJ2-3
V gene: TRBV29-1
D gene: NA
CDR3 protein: CSVEDLGASPSTDTQYF
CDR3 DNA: TGCAGCGTTGAAGACCTTGGCGCCTCTCCTAGCACAGATACGCAGTATTTT

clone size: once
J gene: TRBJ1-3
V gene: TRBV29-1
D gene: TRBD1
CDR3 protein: CSVLPGTGAGNTIYF
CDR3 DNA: TGCAGCGTTCTCCCCGGGACAGGGGCTGGAAACACCATATATTTT

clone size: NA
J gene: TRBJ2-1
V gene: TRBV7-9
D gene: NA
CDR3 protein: CASSINRDEQFF
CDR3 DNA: TGTGCCAGCAGCATAAACAGGGACGAGCAGTTCTTC

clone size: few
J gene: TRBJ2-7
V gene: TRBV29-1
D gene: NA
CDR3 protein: CSVEVDPDYEQYF
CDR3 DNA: TGCAGCGTTGAGGTGGATCCCGATTACGAGCAGTACTTC

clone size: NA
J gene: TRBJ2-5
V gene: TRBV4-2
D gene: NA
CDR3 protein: CASSQGLGTAQETQYF
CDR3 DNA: TGTGCCAGCAGCCAAGGACTAGGGACAGCGCAAGAGACCCAGTACTTC

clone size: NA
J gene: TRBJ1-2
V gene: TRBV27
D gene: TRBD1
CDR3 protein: CAIRGRDYGYTF
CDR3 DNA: TGTGCCATCAGGGGGCGAGACTATGGCTACACCTTC

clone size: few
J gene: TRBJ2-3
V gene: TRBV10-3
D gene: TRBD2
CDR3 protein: CAISERGADTQYF
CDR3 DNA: TGTGCCATCAGTGAGCGGGGGGCAGATACGCAGTATTTT

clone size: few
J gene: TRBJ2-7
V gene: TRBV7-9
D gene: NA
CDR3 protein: CASSFPGAQGYEQYF
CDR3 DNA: TGTGCCAGCAGCTTTCCGGGGGCCCAGGGCTACGAGCAGTACTTC

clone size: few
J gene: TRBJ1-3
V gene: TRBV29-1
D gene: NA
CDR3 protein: CSVDAGTSGNTIYF
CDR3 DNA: TGCAGCGTTGACGCGGGGACTTCTGGAAACACCATATATTTT

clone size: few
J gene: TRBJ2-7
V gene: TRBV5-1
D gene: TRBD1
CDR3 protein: CASSWTGGTYEQYF
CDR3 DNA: TGCGCCAGCAGCTGGACAGGGGGAACCTACGAGCAGTACTTC

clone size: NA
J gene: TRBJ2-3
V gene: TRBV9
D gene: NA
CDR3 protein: CASSVGDSLTDTQYF
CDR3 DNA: TGTGCCAGCAGCGTAGGAGACTCTCTCACAGATACGCAGTATTTT

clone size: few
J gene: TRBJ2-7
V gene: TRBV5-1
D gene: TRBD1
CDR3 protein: CASSWDSSYEQYF
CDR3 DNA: TGCGCCAGCAGCTGGGACAGCTCCTACGAGCAGTACTTC